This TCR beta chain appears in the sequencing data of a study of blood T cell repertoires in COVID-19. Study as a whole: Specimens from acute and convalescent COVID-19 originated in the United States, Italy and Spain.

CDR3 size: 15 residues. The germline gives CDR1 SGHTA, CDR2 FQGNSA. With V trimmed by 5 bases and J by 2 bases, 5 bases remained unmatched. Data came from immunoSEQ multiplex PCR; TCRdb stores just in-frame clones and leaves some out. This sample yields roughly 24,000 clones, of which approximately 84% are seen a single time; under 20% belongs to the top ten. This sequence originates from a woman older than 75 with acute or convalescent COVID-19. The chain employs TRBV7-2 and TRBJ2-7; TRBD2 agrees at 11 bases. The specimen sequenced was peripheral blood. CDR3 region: CASSTGTSGPYEQYF. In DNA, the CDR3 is TGTGCCAGCAGCACCGGGACTAGCGGTCCCTACGAGCAGTACTTC.